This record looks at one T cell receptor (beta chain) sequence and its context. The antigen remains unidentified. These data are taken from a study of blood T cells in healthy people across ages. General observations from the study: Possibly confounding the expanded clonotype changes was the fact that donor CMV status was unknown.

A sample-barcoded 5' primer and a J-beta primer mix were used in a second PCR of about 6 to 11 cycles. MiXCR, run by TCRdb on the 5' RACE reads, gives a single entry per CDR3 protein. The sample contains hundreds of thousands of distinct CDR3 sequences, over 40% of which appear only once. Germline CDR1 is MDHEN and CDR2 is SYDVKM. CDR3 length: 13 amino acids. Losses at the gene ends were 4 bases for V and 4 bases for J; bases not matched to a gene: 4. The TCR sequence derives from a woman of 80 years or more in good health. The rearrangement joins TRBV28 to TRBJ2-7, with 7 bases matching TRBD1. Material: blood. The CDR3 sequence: CASSSGQEYEQYF. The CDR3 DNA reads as TGTGCCAGCAGTTCCGGACAGGAGTACGAGCAGTACTTC.